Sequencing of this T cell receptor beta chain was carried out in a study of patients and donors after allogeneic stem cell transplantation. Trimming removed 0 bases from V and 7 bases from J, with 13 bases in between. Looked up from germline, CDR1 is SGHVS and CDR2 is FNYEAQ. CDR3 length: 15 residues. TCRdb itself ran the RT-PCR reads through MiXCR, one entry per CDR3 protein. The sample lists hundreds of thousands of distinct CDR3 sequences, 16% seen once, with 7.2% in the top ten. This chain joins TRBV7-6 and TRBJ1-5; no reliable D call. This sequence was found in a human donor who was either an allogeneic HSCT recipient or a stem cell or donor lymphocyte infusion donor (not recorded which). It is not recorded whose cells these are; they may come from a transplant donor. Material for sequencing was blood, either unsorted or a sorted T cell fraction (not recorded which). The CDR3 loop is CASSLALGETQPQHF. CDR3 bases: TGTGCCAGCAGCTTAGCGCTTGGGGAGACGCAGCCCCAGCATTTT.